This TCR beta chain was profiled in a study of graft-versus-host responses after intestinal transplantation. Study outcomes and limitations: GvH clones turned up in recipient marrow; some had shown up first in ileum or blood. High graft-versus-host to host-versus-graft clonal ratios were seen in allografts of patients with graft-donor T cell macrochimerism.

Of note for this clone: The antigen remains unidentified.

The J segment lost 7 bases and the V segment lost 1 base, leaving 4 bases of the junction unmatched. The CDR3 has 16 residues. The V gene's germline CDR1 is LGHNT and CDR2 FRNRAP. Sequenced by immunoSEQ multiplex PCR; TCRdb stores in-frame clones only, minus some. The data show about 120,000 clones, with around nine tenths seen just once and about 0.18% held by the top ten. The TCR was taken from a human donor who received an intestinal transplant. The chain recombines TRBV12-5 with TRBJ2-1; TRBD2 agrees at 13 bases. The starting material was unstimulated CD4+ T cells sorted from spleen or lymph node cells, obtained before intestinal transplant. The DNA of the CDR3 is TGTGCTAGTGGTTTGGGACTAGCGGGGGGCCATAATGAGCAGTTCTTC. Translation gives CASGLGLAGGHNEQFF.